Listed below are T cell receptor beta chains from one sample, sequenced in a study of T cell responses to AZD1222 COVID-19 vaccine. TCRdb keeps only in-frame clones here, not all; method: immunoSEQ multiplex PCR. The data contain 80,000 or so clones, 80% to 95% of them singletons. The sequences come from peripheral blood, collected on day 0 of MenACWY control vaccination. These receptors were collected from an adult in good health. Both conserved end residues are part of each CDR3. The D gene is left open where the match is weak. The size field is filled for only some rows; it gives once, few, many or a size class.

v_call: TRBV13
clone_size: -
d_call: TRBD1
j_call: TRBJ2-1
cdr3_nt: TGTGCCAGCAGCACCCAGGGGGATGAGCAGTTCTTC
cdr3_aa: CASSTQGDEQFF

v_call: TRBV28
clone_size: once
d_call: -
j_call: TRBJ2-5
cdr3_nt: TGTGCCACAGGCAGGGTTTACCAAGAGACCCAGTACTTC
cdr3_aa: CATGRVYQETQYF

v_call: TRBV2
clone_size: once
d_call: TRBD2
j_call: TRBJ2-1
cdr3_nt: TGTGCCAGCAGTGAAGCGGGTAGCGGGAGATTTTACAATGAGCAGTTCTTC
cdr3_aa: CASSEAGSGRFYNEQFF

v_call: TRBV6-1
clone_size: -
d_call: -
j_call: TRBJ1-1
cdr3_nt: TGTGCCAGCAGTGAAAGGATCAGGGTGAACACTGAAGCTTTCTTT
cdr3_aa: CASSERIRVNTEAFF

v_call: TRBV3-1/TRBV3-2
clone_size: -
d_call: -
j_call: TRBJ2-1
cdr3_nt: TGTGCCAGTACCTCCCAGGGGGGGAATCGCTACAATGAGCAGTTCTTC
cdr3_aa: CASTSQGGNRYNEQFF

v_call: TRBV19
clone_size: once
d_call: -
j_call: TRBJ1-1
cdr3_nt: TGTGCCAGTAGCCGGAGCTTTTTGGGCGGGAACACTGAAGCTTTCTTT
cdr3_aa: CASSRSFLGGNTEAFF

v_call: TRBV18
clone_size: -
d_call: -
j_call: TRBJ1-1
cdr3_nt: TGTGCCAGCTCACCATCGGATTACTTTGAAGCTTTCTTT
cdr3_aa: CASSPSDYFEAFF

v_call: TRBV19
clone_size: -
d_call: TRBD2
j_call: TRBJ2-5
cdr3_nt: TGTGCCAGTAGTCTCCGGACTAGCGGGGTAGAGACCCAGTACTTC
cdr3_aa: CASSLRTSGVETQYF

v_call: TRBV6-5
clone_size: -
d_call: -
j_call: TRBJ1-1
cdr3_nt: TGTGCCAGCAGTCGGAGAGAGAACACTGAAGCTTTCTTT
cdr3_aa: CASSRRENTEAFF

v_call: TRBV3-1/TRBV3-2
clone_size: once
d_call: -
j_call: TRBJ1-1
cdr3_nt: TGTGCCAGCAGCCAGAATTATCAGGGGACTGAAGCTTTCTTT
cdr3_aa: CASSQNYQGTEAFF

v_call: TRBV2
clone_size: -
d_call: -
j_call: TRBJ2-7
cdr3_nt: TGTGCCAGCAGTGGACAGGTGAACTACGAGCAGTACTTC
cdr3_aa: CASSGQVNYEQYF

v_call: TRBV6-2/TRBV6-3
clone_size: -
d_call: TRBD2
j_call: TRBJ2-1
cdr3_nt: TGTGCCAGCAGTTACTCCGGGTTTAGCGGGGTGTACAATGAGCAGTTCTTC
cdr3_aa: CASSYSGFSGVYNEQFF

v_call: TRBV21-1
clone_size: -
d_call: -
j_call: TRBJ1-5
cdr3_nt: TGTGCCAGGTGGGGAGAGGGACAGGGGGGTCGGCCCCAGCATTTT
cdr3_aa: CARWGEGQGGRPQHF

v_call: TRBV20-1
clone_size: -
d_call: -
j_call: TRBJ2-5
cdr3_nt: TGCAGTGGAGCAGACCCGGGCACCCAGTACTTC
cdr3_aa: CSGADPGTQYF

v_call: TRBV7-8
clone_size: -
d_call: -
j_call: TRBJ1-3
cdr3_nt: TGTGCCAGCAGCGTTTCAGGGGTGGGAAACACCATATATTTT
cdr3_aa: CASSVSGVGNTIYF

v_call: TRBV28
clone_size: few
d_call: TRBD2
j_call: TRBJ2-1
cdr3_nt: TGTGCCAGCAGTGTAGCGGGAAGCTCCTACAATGAGCAGTTCTTC
cdr3_aa: CASSVAGSSYNEQFF

v_call: TRBV9
clone_size: -
d_call: TRBD1
j_call: TRBJ1-2
cdr3_nt: TGTGCCAGCAGCCCCGGGACAGGGGGCGACTATGGCTACACCTTC
cdr3_aa: CASSPGTGGDYGYTF

v_call: TRBV25-1
clone_size: -
d_call: -
j_call: TRBJ2-1
cdr3_nt: TGTGCCAGCAGTGCCCACAATGAGCAGTTCTTC
cdr3_aa: CASSAHNEQFF

v_call: TRBV20-1
clone_size: -
d_call: TRBD2
j_call: TRBJ2-5
cdr3_nt: TGCAGTGCTAGTCGCATAGCGGGAGTGAGTCCTCAAGAGACCCAGTACTTC
cdr3_aa: CSASRIAGVSPQETQYF

v_call: TRBV5-1
clone_size: -
d_call: -
j_call: TRBJ2-7
cdr3_nt: TGCGCCAGCAGCTCCTCAGGAAGCGAGCAGTACTTC
cdr3_aa: CASSSSGSEQYF

v_call: TRBV27
clone_size: -
d_call: TRBD1
j_call: TRBJ2-7
cdr3_nt: TGTGCCAGCAGTCCTAGGGACAGTACCTACGAGCAGTACTTC
cdr3_aa: CASSPRDSTYEQYF

v_call: TRBV28
clone_size: -
d_call: TRBD1
j_call: TRBJ2-7
cdr3_nt: TGTGCCAGCAAGGGGACAGGCTTTACCGGCCCGTACTTC
cdr3_aa: CASKGTGFTGPYF

v_call: TRBV5-6
clone_size: -
d_call: -
j_call: TRBJ2-5
cdr3_nt: TGTGCCAGCAGCTTGGACGGGACCCAGTACTTC
cdr3_aa: CASSLDGTQYF

v_call: TRBV29-1
clone_size: once
d_call: -
j_call: TRBJ2-1
cdr3_nt: TGCAGCGTTGAACAAGGGAGGGAGCAGTTCTTC
cdr3_aa: CSVEQGREQFF

v_call: TRBV18
clone_size: -
d_call: -
j_call: TRBJ1-5
cdr3_nt: TGTGCCAGCTCACCAGACCGGGTGCAGCCCCAGCATTTT
cdr3_aa: CASSPDRVQPQHF

v_call: TRBV9
clone_size: -
d_call: -
j_call: TRBJ2-3
cdr3_nt: TGTGCCAGCAGCGTAGCTGGGGATACAGATACGCAGTATTTT
cdr3_aa: CASSVAGDTDTQYF

v_call: TRBV19
clone_size: once
d_call: -
j_call: TRBJ2-7
cdr3_nt: TGTGCCAGTAGTACGCCGGGAAGAACCTACGAGCAGTACTTC
cdr3_aa: CASSTPGRTYEQYF

v_call: TRBV19
clone_size: -
d_call: -
j_call: TRBJ1-4
cdr3_nt: TGTGCCAGCCAAGATGGGGTGAGGTCTAATGAAAAACTGTTTTTT
cdr3_aa: CASQDGVRSNEKLFF

v_call: TRBV18
clone_size: -
d_call: -
j_call: TRBJ1-1
cdr3_nt: TGTGCCAGCTCACCCGGGGCCGGGCTCACTGAAGCTTTCTTT
cdr3_aa: CASSPGAGLTEAFF

v_call: TRBV18
clone_size: -
d_call: -
j_call: TRBJ1-1
cdr3_nt: TGTGCCAGCTCACCCCTGGGACTGGAAGCTTTCTTT
cdr3_aa: CASSPLGLEAFF

v_call: TRBV27
clone_size: -
d_call: TRBD1
j_call: TRBJ1-1
cdr3_nt: TGTGCCAGCAGTATAACAGGGGGGATGAACACTGAAGCTTTCTTT
cdr3_aa: CASSITGGMNTEAFF

v_call: TRBV4-1
clone_size: -
d_call: -
j_call: TRBJ1-2
cdr3_nt: TGCGCCAGCAGCCAAGGCACAGGAGATTATGGCTACACCTTC
cdr3_aa: CASSQGTGDYGYTF

v_call: TRBV3-1/TRBV3-2
clone_size: -
d_call: TRBD1
j_call: TRBJ1-1
cdr3_nt: TGTGCCAGCAGCCAAGACAGGGGGATGAACACTGAAGCTTTCTTT
cdr3_aa: CASSQDRGMNTEAFF

v_call: TRBV6-5
clone_size: -
d_call: -
j_call: TRBJ1-5
cdr3_nt: TGTGCCAGCAGTCTTAGGAGCAATCAGCCCCAGCATTTT
cdr3_aa: CASSLRSNQPQHF

v_call: TRBV6-5
clone_size: -
d_call: -
j_call: TRBJ1-1
cdr3_nt: TGTGCCAGCATCTCCTCCGGGACTGAAGCTTTCTTT
cdr3_aa: CASISSGTEAFF

v_call: TRBV7-3
clone_size: -
d_call: TRBD1
j_call: TRBJ1-5
cdr3_nt: TGTGCCAGCAGCCCCGGACAGGGGGGGTATAGCAATCAGCCCCAGCATTTT
cdr3_aa: CASSPGQGGYSNQPQHF

v_call: TRBV15
clone_size: few
d_call: -
j_call: TRBJ2-4
cdr3_nt: TGTGCCACCAGCAGAGAGGAAGAAATCATGAACATTCAGTACTTC
cdr3_aa: CATSREEEIMNIQYF

v_call: TRBV7-2
clone_size: once
d_call: TRBD2
j_call: TRBJ2-1
cdr3_nt: TGTGCCAGCAGCTCCTCTCTAGCGGGAAGGGAGCAGTTCTTC
cdr3_aa: CASSSSLAGREQFF

v_call: TRBV5-1
clone_size: few
d_call: TRBD2
j_call: TRBJ2-6
cdr3_nt: TGCGCCAGCAGCTTGGAAGTCTCCTCCGGGAGGCTTCGAAGCCGGGCCAACGTCCTGACTTTC
cdr3_aa: CASSLEVSSGRLRSRANVLTF

v_call: TRBV12-3/TRBV12-4
clone_size: -
d_call: -
j_call: TRBJ2-4
cdr3_nt: TGTGCCAGCAGTTTAGCCAAAAACATTCAGTACTTC
cdr3_aa: CASSLAKNIQYF

v_call: TRBV4-1
clone_size: -
d_call: -
j_call: TRBJ1-1
cdr3_nt: TGCGCCAGCAGCCTAGGGAACACTGAAGCTTTCTTT
cdr3_aa: CASSLGNTEAFF

v_call: TRBV4-2
clone_size: -
d_call: TRBD2
j_call: TRBJ2-7
cdr3_nt: TGTGCCAGCAGCCAAGACGCCCTAGCGGGAGGAATCTACGAGCAGTACTTC
cdr3_aa: CASSQDALAGGIYEQYF

v_call: TRBV19
clone_size: -
d_call: -
j_call: TRBJ1-1
cdr3_nt: TGTGCCAGTAGTATCGGGGGGGTATTGGCTGAAGCTTTCTTT
cdr3_aa: CASSIGGVLAEAFF

v_call: TRBV30
clone_size: -
d_call: -
j_call: TRBJ1-6
cdr3_nt: TGTGCCTGGAGTGTACCCCCCGAGGACTCCTATAATTCACCCCTCCACTTT
cdr3_aa: CAWSVPPEDSYNSPLHF

v_call: TRBV5-6
clone_size: -
d_call: -
j_call: TRBJ2-7
cdr3_nt: TGTGCCAGCAGTTCCACCGGGACTGGGTACGAGCAGTACTTC
cdr3_aa: CASSSTGTGYEQYF

v_call: TRBV6-1
clone_size: -
d_call: -
j_call: TRBJ2-7
cdr3_nt: TGTGCCAGCAGTGAAGCCGGCGGGGGCTTTTACGAGCAGTACTTC
cdr3_aa: CASSEAGGGFYEQYF

v_call: TRBV14
clone_size: -
d_call: -
j_call: TRBJ2-5
cdr3_nt: TGTGCCAGCAGCCAAGGGGGACCTTCGGGGGCCCAGTACTTC
cdr3_aa: CASSQGGPSGAQYF

v_call: TRBV5-4
clone_size: -
d_call: TRBD2
j_call: TRBJ2-3
cdr3_nt: TGTGCCAGCAGCTCCTATAAGACTAGCGTAAGCACAGATACGCAGTATTTT
cdr3_aa: CASSSYKTSVSTDTQYF

v_call: TRBV6-5
clone_size: few
d_call: -
j_call: TRBJ2-7
cdr3_nt: TGTGCCAGCACCCTGACCGGGTACGAGCAGTACTTC
cdr3_aa: CASTLTGYEQYF

v_call: TRBV5-1
clone_size: few
d_call: -
j_call: TRBJ2-5
cdr3_nt: TGCGCCAGCAGCTTGGCGGCAGGGGGGACCCAAGAGACCCAGTACTTC
cdr3_aa: CASSLAAGGTQETQYF

v_call: TRBV4-1
clone_size: -
d_call: TRBD2
j_call: TRBJ2-1
cdr3_nt: TGCGCCAGCAGCTCTTCGGGTAGCGGGAGGGGGAGCTCCTACAATGAGCAGTTCTTC
cdr3_aa: CASSSSGSGRGSSYNEQFF